Here is one TCR beta chain with its context. Its cognate antigen is unknown. CDR3 length: 15 residues. Germline-derived CDR1 and CDR2 are SGHDN and FVKESK. V shed 0 bases and J shed 2 bases, with 11 bases lying between them. The sample is drawn from a study of Ad26.COV2.S vaccination and SARS-CoV-2 variants. Study-level background: Into the muscle, Ad26.COV2.S was dosed once or twice, 56 days apart. Study results and caveats: Reportedly, after vaccination the spike-specific CD8+ and CD4+ T cell responses displayed substantial breadth. Spike-specific TCR breadth ran higher among vaccine recipients than placebo recipients.

The table came from immunoSEQ multiplex PCR; TCRdb's copy has only in-frame clones and leaves some out. The table has 290,000 or so clones, around 87% seen once. The treatment here: 15 to 20 received Ad26.COV2.S at low or high dose, single or two shots; 5 received placebo; per-sample allocation not given. Day 63 following the first vaccine or placebo injection was when the samples were taken. Spike of the Wuhan-strain SARS-CoV-2 was expressed by an Ad26 vector, which formed the vaccine. This sequence joins TRBV14 and TRBJ2-7; D may match TRBD1 or TRBD2 (5 bases each). This receptor was taken from a person between 18 and 60 years old who received the Ad26.COV2.S COVID-19 vaccine or a placebo. This material consisted of peripheral blood, taken in a trial of Ad26.COV2.S vaccine versus placebo. The CDR3 bases are TGTGCCAGCAGCCAAGAGGGGGTTCCCCCCTACGAGCAGTACTTC. Translating it yields CASSQEGVPPYEQYF.